The 25 T cell receptor beta chains below were found in one sample sequenced in a study of OX40 agonist ivuxolimab in advanced cancers. Some clones are missing from TCRdb's copy, which holds only in-frame ones; the method was immunoSEQ multiplex PCR. The data show tens of thousands of clones, 89% seen once. The source was CD4+ or CD8+ T cells sorted from blood, collected in a trial of the OX40 agonist ivuxolimab. The origin of the receptors is an adult with an advanced solid tumor such as melanoma, head and neck, liver or kidney cancer.

The V and J genes are TRBV5-1 and TRBJ2-7; TRBD1 agrees at 7 bases. The junction had 6 bases not matched to a gene; V was cut back by 0 bases and J by 0 bases. This CDR3 region has 16 residues. Germline CDR1 reads SGHRS; CDR2 reads YFSETQ. The DNA for the CDR3 is TGCGCCAGCAGCTTGGGGTACCGGGACAGCTCCTACGAGCAGTACTTC. Translation gives CASSLGYRDSSYEQYF.

The chain uses TRBV20-1 and TRBJ1-2; 8 bases fit TRBD1. Germline assignment: CDR1 DFQATT and CDR2 SNEGSKA (reference sequence). The CDR3 sequence is 11 residues long. Germline trimming cut 6 bases from V and 8 bases from J; bases unmatched to any gene: 5. This CDR3 is CSASDRGGYTF. CDR3 in DNA: TGCAGTGCGAGTGACAGGGGCGGCTACACCTTC.

The chain recombines TRBV7-6 with TRBJ1-2; D is possibly TRBD1 (6 bases). V lost 5 bases to trimming and J lost 6 bases, with 16 bases between them. Germline CDR1 is SGHVS and CDR2 is FNYEAQ. The CDR3 is 14 amino acids. The CDR3 bases are TGTGCCAGCAGCCCGCGATATGGGGGCCATGGCTACACCTTC. Its translation: CASSPRYGGHGYTF.

The V gene is TRBV7-6, the J gene TRBJ1-2; D gene uncertain. The CDR3 covers 13 residues. Trimming pared 3 bases from V and 2 bases from J, leaving 7 bases between. In germline, CDR1 is SGHVS, CDR2 FNYEAQ. CDR3 region: CASSFDYNYGYTF. In DNA form, the CDR3 reads TGTGCCAGCAGCTTCGACTACAACTATGGCTACACCTTC.

This chain joins TRBV27 and TRBJ1-3; D call uncertain. The length of the CDR3 is 14 residues. CDR1 is MNHEY and CDR2 is SMNVEV in the germline V gene (reference sequence). V lost 6 bases to trimming and J lost 6 bases, with 15 bases between them. The CDR3 loop reads CASSPGPTANTIYF. CDR3 coding DNA: TGTGCCAGCAGCCCGGGTCCCACCGCAAACACCATATATTTT.

The chain uses TRBV25-1 and TRBJ1-1; TRBD1 might be the D (6 bases). Looked up from germline, CDR1 is MGHDK and CDR2 is SYGVNS. The germline V and J ends were trimmed by 0 bases and 10 bases, with 18 bases remaining between them. The length of the CDR3 is 15 residues. The chain's CDR3 is CASSEYAHGGAGAFF. Written as DNA, the CDR3 is TGTGCCAGCAGTGAATATGCACACGGGGGGGCTGGAGCTTTCTTT.

The rearrangement joins TRBV27 to TRBJ1-4, with a tentative D call TRBD1 (5 bases). V lost 8 bases and J 8 bases, leaving 21 bases between the germline ends. Per the germline V gene, CDR1 is MNHEY and CDR2 is SMNVEV (reference sequence). The CDR3 runs to 15 residues. The CDR3 region is CASGGLRGNVEKLFF. CDR3 sequence (DNA): TGTGCCAGCGGTGGTTTGAGGGGTAATGTGGAAAAACTGTTTTTT.

This clone was seen only once. V usage is TRBV30 and J usage is TRBJ2-5, with 7 bases identical to TRBD1. The germline CDR1 and CDR2 sequences are GTSNPN and SVGIG (reference sequence). This CDR3 has 16 amino acids. J was trimmed by 7 bases and V by 3 bases; bases with no gene match: 17. The chain's CDR3 is CAWRGHRQGEIGTQYF. For the CDR3, the DNA is TGTGCCTGGAGAGGGCATCGACAGGGTGAAATCGGGACCCAGTACTTC.

The genes are TRBV4-1 and TRBJ1-2, with 7 bases lining up with TRBD1. CDR1 and CDR2 (germline): MGHRA, YSYEKL. After removal of 5 bases from V and 7 bases from J, the junction contained 4 bases not matched to a gene. The CDR3 length is 12 residues. Here the CDR3 reads CASSTTGAGYTF. DNA of the CDR3: TGCGCCAGCAGCACCACAGGGGCTGGCTACACCTTC.

V and J are TRBV9 and TRBJ2-7, with D perhaps TRBD2 (6 bases). Per germline, CDR1 SGDLS and CDR2 YYNGEE. Trimming removed 6 bases at V and 6 bases at J, with 19 bases between. This CDR3 is built from 14 residues. The CDR3 DNA reads TGTGCCAGCAACTCTCAGGGAGGAGGCGCCGAGCAGTACTTC. Protein: CASNSQGGGAEQYF.

The genes are TRBV4-1 and TRBJ1-5; D not resolved. With 0 bases removed from V and 0 bases from J, the gap between germline ends came to 6 bases. Germline V gives CDR1 MGHRA, CDR2 YSYEKL. The length of the CDR3 is 15 residues. CDR3 loop: CASSQDSHSNQPQHF. The CDR3 DNA reads as TGCGCCAGCAGCCAAGATTCGCATAGCAATCAGCCCCAGCATTTT.

This chain joins TRBV7-9 and TRBJ2-7; TRBD2 agrees at 11 bases. Germline values: CDR1 SEHNR, CDR2 FQNEAQ (reference sequence). CDR3 size: 16 residues. J lost 0 bases, V lost 5 bases, and 6 bases had no gene match. The CDR3 sequence is CASSPGGLAGSYEQYF. Here the CDR3 DNA reads TGTGCCAGCAGCCCAGGTGGACTAGCGGGCTCCTACGAGCAGTACTTC.

This rearrangement joins TRBV5-1 to TRBJ1-2; TRBD1 agrees at 7 bases. CDR1 is SGHRS and CDR2 is YFSETQ in the germline V gene. The CDR3 sequence is 16 residues long. V lost 4 bases to trimming and J lost 6 bases; unmatched junction nucleotides: 15. The CDR3 sequence is CASSPKREDRRDGYTF. CDR3 in DNA: TGCGCCAGCAGCCCCAAGCGTGAGGACAGGCGGGATGGCTACACCTTC. Full variable domain (outside the CDR3, taken from reference TRBV5-1 and TRBJ1-2): KAGVTQTPRYLIKTRGQQVTLSCSPISGHRSVSWYQQTPGQGLQFLFEYFSETQRNKGNFPGRFSGRQFSNSRSEMNVSTLELGDSALYLCASSPKREDRRDGYTFGSGTRLTVV.

V gene TRBV14 combines with J gene TRBJ2-1; 7 nucleotides align to TRBD2. The CDR3 consists of 16 residues. CDR1 is SGHDN, CDR2 FVKESK, per germline. Losses at the gene ends were 4 bases for V and 4 bases for J; bases not matched to a gene: 10. CDR3 region: CASSPPLAETYNEQFF. The CDR3 region has the DNA TGTGCCAGCAGCCCGCCCCTAGCGGAAACTTACAATGAGCAGTTCTTC.

The chain carries TRBV7-2 and TRBJ2-1; D gene uncertain. The V end was cut by 1 base, the J end by 6 bases, with 13 bases between. Germline CDR1 is SGHTA and CDR2 is FQGNSA. The CDR3 has 15 residues. The chain's CDR3 is CASSLGVGFFNEQFF. CDR3 nucleotides: TGTGCCAGCAGCTTAGGAGTGGGGTTCTTCAATGAGCAGTTCTTC. Using reference TRBV7-2 and TRBJ2-1 for the parts outside the CDR3, the full variable domain is GAGVSQSPSNKVTEKGKDVELRCDPISGHTALYWYRQSLGQGLEFLIYFQGNSAPDKSGLPSDRFSAERTGGSVSTLTIQRTQQEDSAVYLCASSLGVGFFNEQFFGPGTRLTVL.

The V call is TRBV11-2, the J call TRBJ2-7, with 15 bases identical to TRBD2. The CDR3 totals 17 residues. Losses at the gene ends were 5 bases for V and 6 bases for J; bases not matched to a gene: 11. CDR1 and CDR2 (germline): SGHAT, FQNNGV. The CDR3 sequence is CASSRPGLAGGQREQYF. In DNA, the CDR3 is TGTGCCAGCAGCCGGCCTGGACTAGCGGGAGGGCAACGCGAGCAGTACTTC.

CDR3 nucleotide sequence: TGTGCCAGCAGTTCCTACGACAGGGCATATGGCTACACCTTC. Translating gives CASSSYDRAYGYTF. This rearrangement joins TRBV28 to TRBJ1-2; TRBD1 aligns across 7 bases. Germline CDR1 is MDHEN and CDR2 is SYDVKM. With 4 bases clipped from V and 5 bases from J, the junction kept 7 bases outside the gene matches. CDR3 length: 14 amino acids.

J is TRBJ2-5 and V is TRBV5-4, with D possibly matching TRBD1 (6 bases). CDR1 is SGHNT and CDR2 is YYREEE in the germline V gene (reference sequence). The CDR3 runs to 14 residues. The V end lost 2 bases, the J end lost 5 bases, and 13 bases lay between the germline ends. CDR3 region: CASSLSTGPETQYF. DNA for the CDR3: TGTGCCAGCAGCTTATCGACAGGCCCGGAGACCCAGTACTTC.

The genes are TRBV10-2 and TRBJ2-1, with D perhaps TRBD2 (5 bases). The CDR3 contains 15 residues. V was cut by 7 bases and J by 1 base, with 14 bases left in between. CDR1 and CDR2 from the germline V gene are WSHSY and SAAADI. CDR3 nucleotides: TGCGCCAGCACCGACCTACGGGGATCCTACAATGAGCAGTTCTTC. Translating gives CASTDLRGSYNEQFF.

This chain joins TRBV16 and TRBJ1-1, with 7 nucleotides matching TRBD1. The CDR3 is made up of 14 amino acids. V lost 2 bases, J lost 5 bases, and 5 bases stayed unmatched. Germline CDR1 and CDR2: KGHSY and FQNENV. For the CDR3, the DNA is TGTGCCAGCAGCCAAGGGCAGGGGGGAACTGAAGCTTTCTTT. Its translation is CASSQGQGGTEAFF.

The chain links TRBV7-7 to TRBJ1-1; possibly TRBD1 for D (6 bases). Germline-derived CDR1 and CDR2 are SSHAT and FNYEAQ (reference sequence). Trimming stripped 7 bases from V and 0 bases from J, with 18 bases between. The CDR3 has 16 amino acids. CDR3 amino acids: CASTAVADSMNTEAFF. In nucleotides, the CDR3 is TGTGCCAGCACCGCAGTAGCGGACAGTATGAACACTGAAGCTTTCTTT.

Points on this clone: Sequence at one end of the junction differs from germline and may be a read error. The chain is built from TRBV14 and TRBJ2-3, with 7 bases identical to TRBD2. The CDR3 is made up of 13 amino acids. Germline V gene data show CDR1 as SGHDN and CDR2 as FVKESK. The CDR3 DNA is TGTGCCAGCAGCCAAAAGACCGGGACTACATCAGATTTT. As protein: CASSQKTGTTSDF.

The rearrangement uses TRBV27 and TRBJ2-2, with unresolved D. Germline lookup yields CDR1 MNHEY and CDR2 SMNVEV (reference sequence). The V gene lost 4 bases and the J gene lost 4 bases, with 7 bases spanning the gap. The CDR3 sequence is 13 residues long. The CDR3 region has the DNA TGTGCCAGCAGTTCATGGGGCACCGGGGAGCTGTTTTTT. Translation: CASSSWGTGELFF.

In its sample, this clone was seen once. The V call is TRBV28, the J call TRBJ1-5; D is unclear. The ends were cut back, 2 bases at V and 6 bases at J, with 11 bases in the middle. Looked up from germline, CDR1 is MDHEN and CDR2 is SYDVKM. This CDR3 contains 14 residues. CDR3 protein: CASSLDALVQPQHF. In DNA form, the CDR3 reads TGTGCCAGCAGTTTAGATGCCCTGGTTCAGCCCCAGCATTTT.

The rearrangement links TRBV6-6 to TRBJ2-3; 7 nucleotides align to TRBD1. The CDR3 consists of 14 residues. The junction had 6 bases not matched to a gene; V was cut back by 6 bases and J by 3 bases. The V gene's germline CDR1 is MNHNY and CDR2 SVGAGI (reference sequence). CDR3 protein: CASRPGQQTDTQYF. DNA for the CDR3: TGTGCCAGCAGACCGGGACAGCAAACAGATACGCAGTATTTT.